This T cell receptor (beta chain) originates from a study of shared clonotypes between healthy human individuals. Germline CDR1 and CDR2: KGHSH and LQKENI. V lost 2 bases and J lost 0, with 9 bases in between. The CDR3 sequence is 15 residues long. Study conclusions and caveats: Among a few donors, roughly 5% of naive CD4 clonotypes were found in common.

All donors were Caucasian adults living in Nashville, Tennessee. The data were produced by immunoSEQ multiplex PCR, yet TCRdb's version contains in-frame clones alone and is incomplete. This table has a few million clones, around nine tenths appearing once. With respect to this clone: The antigen is unknown.

This clonotype was sampled from a man aged 18 to 29 in good health. Input material: naive CD4+ T cells sorted from blood. Stated subset: CD45RA+ positively selected. V usage is TRBV18 and J usage is TRBJ2-3; perhaps D is TRBD1 or TRBD2 (5 bases each). The CDR3 loop reads CASSPRDDSTDTQYF. CDR3 nucleotide sequence: TGTGCCAGCTCACCAAGGGACGACAGCACAGATACGCAGTATTTT.